Below are 17 T cell receptor beta chains sequenced from a single sample in a study of blood T cell repertoires in COVID-19. The assay was immunoSEQ multiplex PCR, and TCRdb's table has in-frame clones only and misses some. The sample lists about 150,000 clones, around 82% occurring once. The sequenced material came from peripheral blood. The source of these receptors is an elderly woman with acute or convalescent COVID-19.

Here the CDR3 reads CASSLSSLDQAYF. CDR3 DNA sequence: TGTGCCAGCAGCTTGAGCAGTTTGGATCAGGCGTATTTT. The V gene is TRBV5-6, the J gene TRBJ2-3; D is undetermined. V was trimmed by 1 base and J by 14 bases, leaving 17 bases between them. CDR1 and CDR2 from the germline V gene are SGHDT and YYEEEE. The CDR3 runs 13 residues.

The chain joins TRBV21-1 to TRBJ1-1; no DNA check was done on the table's D call, TRBD1. TRBV21-1 is a documented pseudogene. The CDR3 runs 13 residues. DNA for the CDR3: TGTGCCAGTGTACAGGGTCTGTATACTGAAGCTTTCTTT. As protein: CASVQGLYTEAFF.

This chain links TRBV27 with TRBJ2-6; 7 bases are a match to TRBD1. Germline V gives CDR1 MNHEY, CDR2 SMNVEV (reference sequence). V gave up 5 bases and J gave up 0 bases; unmatched junction bases: 7. The CDR3 extends over 17 amino acids. Here the CDR3 DNA reads TGTGCCAGCAGTCCGGGGACAGCCATCTCTGGGGCCAACGTCCTGACTTTC. It is translated as CASSPGTAISGANVLTF.

This clone was counted once. The rearrangement links TRBV24-1 to TRBJ2-7; D unresolved. Germline-derived CDR1 and CDR2 are KGHDR and SFDVKD. V shed 4 bases and J shed 4 bases, with 4 bases lying between them. This CDR3 comprises 11 residues. CDR3 nucleotides: TGTGCCACCAGTGACTTATACGAGCAGTACTTC. This codes for CATSDLYEQYF.

This clone has a count of ten or more. This chain uses TRBV5-1 with TRBJ2-2, with TRBD2 matching over 8 bases. CDR1 and CDR2 from the germline V gene are SGHRS and YFSETQ. This CDR3 region has 16 residues. With V trimmed by 4 bases and J by 5 bases, 10 bases remained unmatched. The chain's CDR3 is CASSPREGGRTGELFF. CDR3 sequence (DNA): TGCGCCAGCAGCCCCCGGGAGGGGGGGAGGACCGGGGAGCTGTTTTTT.

The chain has TRBV29-1 and TRBJ2-7, with 14 bases lining up with TRBD2. Trimming took 6 bases from V and 9 from J; bases not matched to a gene: 10. Germline V gene data show CDR1 as SQVTM and CDR2 as ANQGSEA. The length of the CDR3 is 14 residues. The CDR3 nucleotides read TGCAGCGTCAACCCCGGACTAGCGGGGGGCGGGCAGTACTTC. It specifies CSVNPGLAGGGQYF.

This clone has only a few counts. This chain connects TRBV29-1 to TRBJ2-5; D ambiguous. The CDR3 loop spans 12 amino acids. V dropped 2 bases and J dropped 2 bases, with 6 bases sitting between them. Germline CDR1 SQVTM, CDR2 ANQGSEA. CDR3: CSVERQQETQYF. CDR3 DNA: TGCAGCGTTGAACGCCAGCAAGAGACCCAGTACTTC.

The V gene is TRBV3-1 (or the pseudogene TRBV3-2), the J gene TRBJ2-5; 7 nucleotides align to TRBD1. Losses at the gene ends were 4 bases for V and 4 bases for J; bases not matched to a gene: 9. Germline CDR1 is LGHDT and CDR2 is YNNKEL (reference sequence). The CDR3 loop spans 15 amino acids. The chain's CDR3 is CASSLPATGLETQYF. The CDR3 coding sequence is TGTGCCAGCAGCCTACCCGCGACAGGGCTAGAGACCCAGTACTTC.

This clone was observed once. The J gene is TRBJ2-3, the V gene TRBV7-2; D is unresolved. Trimming took off 3 bases at V and 2 bases at J, with 9 bases between the two ends. From germline, CDR1 is SGHTA and CDR2 FQGNSA. This CDR3 has 14 amino acids. The CDR3 loop is CASSFSGYTDTQYF. CDR3 bases: TGTGCCAGCAGCTTCTCCGGTTACACAGATACGCAGTATTTT.

The gene calls are TRBV30 and TRBJ2-1, with 13 bases identical to TRBD2. In germline, CDR1 is GTSNPN, CDR2 SVGIG (reference sequence). This CDR3 has 18 amino acids. J gave up 9 bases and V 2 bases, and 16 bases lay outside the gene matches. CDR3 sequence (DNA): TGTGCCTGGAGTTCTCCTCGACTAGCGGGAGGTGGAATCGGTGAGCAGTTCTTC. Its protein product is CAWSSPRLAGGGIGEQFF.

J is TRBJ2-5 and V is TRBV4-3; 10 bases match TRBD2. Trimming at V came to 0 bases and at J to 7 bases, leaving 8 bases not matched to a gene. The CDR3 runs 16 residues. CDR1 is LGHNA, CDR2 YSLEER, per germline. The CDR3 loop reads CASSQEQRGGSGTQYF. The CDR3 bases are TGCGCCAGCAGCCAAGAACAGCGGGGGGGTTCCGGGACCCAGTACTTC.

This chain links TRBV6-2 or TRBV6-3 with TRBJ2-3; a weak D match, TRBD2 (5 bases). V was cut by 2 bases and J by 12 bases, with 15 bases left in between. CDR3 length: 13 residues. Germline V lookup: CDR1 MNHEY, CDR2 SVGEGT. CDR3 DNA: TGTGCCAGCAGTTACAATGGTCCGGGGATACAGTATTTT. Amino acid sequence: CASSYNGPGIQYF.

The chain recombines TRBV7-9 with TRBJ2-3; maybe TRBD2 (5 bases). The germline V gene encodes CDR1 SEHNR and CDR2 FQNEAQ (reference sequence). The CDR3 totals 15 residues. Trimming pared 5 bases from V and 0 bases from J, leaving 12 bases between. DNA of the CDR3: TGTGCCAGCAGCCCACTAGGCGGAAGCACAGATACGCAGTATTTT. Translated: CASSPLGGSTDTQYF. Full variable domain (outside the CDR3, taken from reference TRBV7-9 and TRBJ2-3): DTGVSQNPRHKITKRGQNVTFRCDPISEHNRLYWYRQTLGQGPEFLTYFQNEAQLEKSRLLSDRFSAERPKGSFSTLEIQRTEQGDSAMYLCASSPLGGSTDTQYFGPGTRLTVL.

This clone was detected a few times. The rearrangement links TRBV9 to TRBJ1-6; 7 bases are a match to TRBD1. Germline V lookup: CDR1 SGDLS, CDR2 YYNGEE. This CDR3 is built from 14 residues. V was clipped by 4 bases and J by 5 bases; unmatched bases: 3. The CDR3 sequence is CASSRGQDNSPLHF. CDR3 nucleotides: TGTGCCAGCAGCCGAGGACAGGATAATTCACCCCTCCACTTT.

This rearrangement joins TRBV19 to TRBJ1-3, with no clear D. The CDR3 is 15 residues long. Germline-derived CDR1 and CDR2 are LNHDA and SQIVND (reference sequence). Trimming left V 3 bases short and J 2 bases short, with 11 bases between. The CDR3 sequence: CASSISGLAGNTIYF. The DNA for the CDR3 is TGTGCCAGTAGTATTTCGGGTTTGGCTGGAAACACCATATATTTT.

The chain links TRBV7-2 to TRBJ1-2; D ambiguous. Germline V gene sequence: CDR1 SGHTA, CDR2 FQGNSA. The CDR3 runs 14 residues. The germline V and J ends were trimmed by 3 bases and 8 bases, with 16 bases remaining between them. This CDR3 reads CASSFAGSLLGYTF. DNA for the CDR3: TGTGCCAGCAGCTTCGCAGGTTCTCTTTTAGGCTACACCTTC.

The rearrangement joins TRBV3-1 (or the pseudogene TRBV3-2) to TRBJ2-2, with 7 bases aligning to TRBD1. Unmatched junction bases numbered 4, after V lost 0 bases and J lost 3 bases. Germline assignment: CDR1 LGHDT and CDR2 YNNKEL (reference sequence). The CDR3 has 16 residues. CDR3 loop: CASSQDRDRDTGELFF. In DNA, the CDR3 is TGTGCCAGCAGCCAAGATCGAGACAGGGACACCGGGGAGCTGTTTTTT.